This is a list of T cell receptor beta chains from one sample in a study of shared clonotypes between healthy human individuals. Data came from immunoSEQ multiplex PCR; TCRdb stores just in-frame clones and leaves some out. This table holds 2,500,000 or so clones, around nine tenths found once. Sequencing was performed on naive CD4+ T cells sorted from blood. The receptor set was obtained from a man younger than 35 in good health. Each CDR3 is given with its conserved first and last residue. Each record gives: clone size, J gene, V gene, CDR3 length, D gene, CDR3 protein, CDR3 DNA. A D gene is named only where the DNA matches it firmly. The size entry is marked missing in some rows and otherwise reads once, few, many or a size class.

few | TRBJ1-1 | TRBV10-3 | 15 | NA | CAISETDRSNSEAFF | TGTGCCATCAGTGAGACTGACAGGTCCAACAGTGAAGCTTTCTTT
NA | TRBJ2-5 | TRBV11-3 | 16 | NA | CASSLGVAGTQETQYF | TGTGCCAGCAGCTTAGGGGTCGCGGGGACCCAAGAGACCCAGTACTTC
NA | TRBJ1-5 | TRBV9 | 16 | TRBD1 | CASSENGQGGHQPQHF | TGTGCCAGCAGCGAAAACGGACAGGGCGGACACCAGCCCCAGCATTTT
NA | TRBJ2-1 | TRBV19 | 18 | TRBD2 | CASSTPGGSGRRDNEQFF | TGTGCCAGTAGTACCCCGGGGGGTAGCGGGAGGCGGGACAATGAGCAGTTCTTC
NA | TRBJ2-3 | TRBV5-1 | 15 | NA | CASSFGRGSTDTQYF | TGCGCCAGCAGTTTTGGCCGGGGAAGCACAGATACGCAGTATTTT
NA | TRBJ1-3 | TRBV5-1 | 13 | NA | CASSKDLAGTIYF | TGCGCCAGCAGCAAGGACCTCGCGGGGACCATATATTTT
NA | TRBJ1-1 | TRBV10-3 | 15 | NA | CAISESARENTEAFF | TGTGCCATCAGTGAGTCTGCGCGGGAGAACACTGAAGCTTTCTTT
NA | TRBJ1-4 | TRBV14 | 16 | NA | CASSPNQGFQVEKLFF | TGTGCCAGCAGCCCAAACCAGGGTTTCCAAGTTGAAAAACTGTTTTTT
NA | TRBJ2-7 | TRBV11-2 | 15 | NA | CASSQPLAGAYEQYF | TGTGCCAGCAGCCAACCCCTAGCAGGAGCCTACGAGCAGTACTTC
once | TRBJ2-7 | TRBV27 | 14 | NA | CASSLGKGFYEQYF | TGTGCCAGCAGTTTAGGGAAGGGTTTCTACGAGCAGTACTTC
NA | TRBJ1-5 | TRBV2 | 14 | NA | CASSVQLSNQPQHF | TGTGCCAGCAGTGTTCAGCTTAGCAATCAGCCCCAGCATTTT
NA | TRBJ2-2 | TRBV7-9 | 16 | NA | CASSTRTGRGTGELFF | TGTGCCAGCAGCACTAGGACAGGGAGGGGAACCGGGGAGCTGTTTTTT
NA | TRBJ2-3 | TRBV10-1 | 15 | NA | CASSESGGYGDTQYF | TGCGCCAGCAGCGAGAGTGGAGGGTATGGGGATACGCAGTATTTT
NA | TRBJ2-7 | TRBV7-2 | 13 | NA | CASSYGQAGEQYF | TGTGCCAGCAGCTATGGACAGGCGGGGGAGCAGTACTTC
NA | TRBJ2-5 | TRBV12-5 | 12 | NA | CASGLDTGTQYF | TGTGCTAGTGGTTTGGATACTGGGACCCAGTACTTC
NA | TRBJ1-6 | TRBV21-1 | 15 | NA | CASSKANRYNSPLHF | TGTGCCAGCAGCAAAGCGAACAGGTATAATTCACCCCTCCACTTT
NA | TRBJ1-2 | TRBV9 | 15 | NA | CASSATGGAGYGYTF | TGTGCCAGCAGCGCTACGGGGGGGGCTGGCTATGGCTACACCTTC
NA | TRBJ2-3 | TRBV5-4 | 20 | NA | CASSLGSILRAEGGTDTQYF | TGTGCCAGCAGCTTAGGTTCTATTTTGAGAGCGGAAGGGGGCACAGATACGCAGTATTTT
NA | TRBJ1-5 | TRBV19 | 15 | TRBD1 | CASSRSDRGNQPQHF | TGTGCCAGTAGTCGCTCGGACAGGGGGAATCAGCCCCAGCATTTT
NA | TRBJ2-1 | TRBV2 | 19 | TRBD2 | CASSPRTSGGARGANEQFF | TGTGCCAGCAGTCCACGGACTAGCGGGGGGGCTAGGGGTGCTAATGAGCAGTTCTTC
NA | TRBJ2-3 | TRBV7-9 | 14 | TRBD1 | CASSLGQGTDTQYF | TGTGCCAGCAGCCTGGGACAGGGGACAGATACGCAGTATTTT
NA | TRBJ1-5 | TRBV7-2 | 16 | TRBD1 | CASSPTGTVLNQPQHF | TGTGCCAGCAGCCCGACCGGGACAGTGCTCAATCAGCCCCAGCATTTT
NA | TRBJ2-1 | TRBV19 | 14 | TRBD2 | CASSQRGAHNEQFF | TGTGCCAGTAGTCAGCGGGGGGCCCACAATGAGCAGTTCTTC
NA | TRBJ1-1 | TRBV30 | 12 | NA | CAWSHSATEAFF | TGTGCCTGGAGTCACTCGGCGACTGAAGCTTTCTTT
NA | TRBJ1-1 | TRBV5-1 | 13 | NA | CASSFNSNTEAFF | TGCGCCAGCAGCTTTAACAGTAACACTGAAGCTTTCTTT
once | TRBJ2-1 | TRBV11-3 | 15 | NA | CASSLDGGVYNEQFF | TGTGCCAGCAGCTTAGATGGCGGGGTCTACAATGAGCAGTTCTTC
few | TRBJ1-5 | TRBV5-1 | 16 | TRBD1 | CASSPDGTGRNQPQHF | TGCGCCAGCAGCCCGGACGGGACAGGTCGCAATCAGCCCCAGCATTTT
NA | TRBJ2-2 | TRBV30 | 12 | NA | CAWARGAGELFF | TGTGCCTGGGCCCGAGGAGCCGGGGAGCTGTTTTTT
NA | TRBJ2-2 | TRBV6-5 | 15 | NA | CASSYSIGDTGELFF | TGTGCCAGCAGTTACTCGATTGGAGACACCGGGGAGCTGTTTTTT
NA | TRBJ1-4 | TRBV5-1 | 14 | NA | CASRPGLANEKLFF | TGCGCCAGTCGACCGGGACTGGCTAATGAAAAACTGTTTTTT
NA | TRBJ2-3 | TRBV10-3 | 14 | NA | CAIKEGEGTDTQYF | TGTGCCATCAAAGAGGGGGAAGGAACAGATACGCAGTATTTT
NA | TRBJ2-3 | TRBV9 | 14 | TRBD1 | CASSGDRGTDTQYF | TGTGCCAGCAGCGGGGACAGGGGAACGGATACGCAGTATTTT
NA | TRBJ2-5 | TRBV2 | 13 | TRBD2 | CASGRDYQETQYF | TGTGCCAGCGGGAGGGACTACCAAGAGACCCAGTACTTC
NA | TRBJ2-5 | TRBV6-6 | 13 | NA | CASSDLRRETQYF | TGTGCCAGCAGTGATCTTAGGAGGGAGACCCAGTACTTC
NA | TRBJ1-5 | TRBV7-9 | 14 | NA | CASSLAGNNQPQHF | TGTGCCAGCAGCTTGGCAGGGAACAATCAGCCCCAGCATTTT
NA | TRBJ2-3 | TRBV11-2 | 16 | NA | CASSAMVLLNTDTQYF | TGTGCCAGCAGCGCGATGGTCCTATTGAACACAGATACGCAGTATTTT
NA | TRBJ2-7 | TRBV21-1 | 14 | NA | CASTTGPLSYEQYF | TGTGCCAGTACAACAGGGCCACTCTCCTACGAGCAGTACTTC
NA | TRBJ2-3 | TRBV19 | 15 | TRBD2 | CASSASGVGADTQYF | TGTGCCAGTAGTGCTAGCGGGGTGGGAGCAGATACGCAGTATTTT
NA | TRBJ1-1 | TRBV9 | 14 | NA | CASSSRQSNTEAFF | TGTGCCAGCAGCTCCCGACAGAGTAACACTGAAGCTTTCTTT
NA | TRBJ1-1 | TRBV13 | 17 | TRBD1 | CASSLGTGVKMNTEAFF | TGTGCCAGCAGCTTAGGGACAGGGGTTAAAATGAACACTGAAGCTTTCTTT
NA | TRBJ2-3 | TRBV19 | 17 | TRBD2 | CASSPGTSGRVADTQYF | TGTGCCAGTAGTCCGGGGACTAGCGGGAGAGTCGCAGATACGCAGTATTTT
NA | TRBJ2-1 | TRBV2 | 10 | NA | CASRDYEQFF | TGTGCCAGCAGGGACTATGAGCAGTTCTTC
NA | TRBJ2-3 | TRBV18 | 13 | TRBD1 | CASSLQGTDTQYF | TGTGCCAGCTCTCTACAGGGGACAGATACGCAGTATTTT
NA | TRBJ2-7 | TRBV6-6 | 15 | TRBD2 | CASRGTSGSSSEQYF | TGTGCCAGCAGAGGGACTAGCGGGAGTTCGAGCGAGCAGTACTTC
NA | TRBJ2-2 | TRBV9 | 17 | TRBD2 | CASSVAASGGNTGELFF | TGTGCCAGCAGCGTAGCCGCTAGCGGGGGGAACACCGGGGAGCTGTTTTTT
NA | TRBJ2-2 | TRBV23-1 | 14 | NA | CASSVQGDTGELFF | TGCGCCAGCAGTGTGCAGGGCGATACGGGGGAGCTGTTTTTT